What follows describes a single T cell receptor beta chain. Its matching antigen is unknown. CDR1 and CDR2 from the germline V gene are SGDLS and YYNGEE. The CDR3 is made up of 16 amino acids. J was trimmed by 5 bases and V by 4 bases; bases with no gene match: 11. Here immunoSEQ multiplex PCR was the method, and the copy in TCRdb shows in-frame clones only, minus some. This table holds approximately 13,000 clones, approximately 85% found once. The source of the sample is a study of tumor-infiltrating lymphocytes in localized non-small cell lung cancer. Across the study: Some samples were collected after neoadjuvant chemotherapy; smokers, never-smokers and several histologies were included. General observations from the study: T-cell fraction did not differ between immunotypes IM1 and IM2.

The J gene is TRBJ2-1, the V gene TRBV9, with 8 bases lining up with TRBD2. The TCR sequence derives from a human donor with non-small cell lung cancer. What was sequenced was uninvolved lung tissue not adjacent to the tumor. The CDR3 DNA sequence: TGTGCCAGCAGCCGGAGGCCGGGGGGGGAGAACAATGAGCAGTTCTTC. Translation gives CASSRRPGGENNEQFF.